The source of this TCR beta chain is a study of blood T cell repertoires in COVID-19 (TCRdb year 2020). A note on the overall study: Collaborator samples came from the United States, Italy and Spain and covered acute and convalescent phases of COVID-19. Samples came from the ongoing ImmuneRACE study (first 160 participants) plus 1,254 subjects from 6 global collaborators. The prospective study material was composed of cDNA or gDNA derived from T cells, B-cell-depleted T cells, or PBMCs. A de-identified subject ID, COVID-19 status, age in years and sex were almost always included in the sample metadata. Where HLA class I and class II types were available, the types were taken from metadata supplied by the sample provider, not from assay-based typing. The repertoires were released in a freely available public database meant as a resource for research on the immune response to SARS-CoV-2. The dataset comprised deeply sampled blood TCRbeta repertoires from subjects exposed to, actively infected with, or recovered from COVID-19. What the work shows at the level of the full study, not this receptor alone: The quantity of clinical and demographic metadata differed by source and by participant and was supplied without curation.

About this clone itself: There is no known antigen for this receptor. It has no much larger one-base neighbor in the sample; base qualities were not kept.

Reading the germline V gene (reference sequence) gives CDR1 LNHNV and CDR2 YYDKDF. CDR3 length: 20 amino acids, cysteine to phenylalanine. Left in the record is the CDR3 DNA by itself, 60 bases read in frame from the first base. V is cut back by 0 bases and J by 4 bases, with 16 bases in the junction unmatched. Collaborating institutions collected whole blood in K2EDTA tubes following their own protocols. Collaborator samples were shipped for TCRbeta analysis as frozen whole blood, isolated PBMCs, or DNA extracted from either sample type. The immunoSEQ Assay, a bias-controlled multiplex PCR, was used to amplify TCRbeta CDR3 regions from genomic DNA. Concerning the study's data processing: The number of nucleated cells in each sample was estimated from the amplification of reference gene primers within the assay. To quantify the absolute abundance of each unique TCRbeta CDR3 rearrangement, sequence reads were collapsed and filtered. For each sample, productive Simpson clonality was calculated by taking the square root of Simpson's diversity index across productive rearrangements. The source is immuneACCESS, and TCRdb retained only in-frame sequences with V and J called. Part of the clones is not carried over; for the studies checked, unresolved V genes explain less than half of this, and the remainder is unexplained. V and J calls and clone size follow that table, whereas D and trimming were derived from the DNA. For this sample the table gives about 280,000 clones, of which around nine tenths were detected only once. The top ten constitute around 8.8% of the sample.

The origin of this receptor is a man aged 35 to 55 with active or convalescent COVID-19. The V gene is TRBV15 and the J gene is TRBJ2-3; 10 junctional bases match TRBD1. Material: peripheral blood. In nucleotides, the sequence is TGTGCCACCAGCAGAGAATTCCAATTGCCCGGGACAGGGGACGCAGATACGCAGTATTTT. It codes for CATSREFQLPGTGDADTQYF.